Each of the 16 T cell receptor beta chains below was sequenced from the same sample in a study of blood T cell repertoires in COVID-19. The method was immunoSEQ multiplex PCR; TCRdb's version includes in-frame clones alone and lacks a portion of them. Of 250,000 to 300,000 clones in the sample, roughly 85% are singletons; the top ten hold roughly 9.6%. Sequenced material: peripheral blood. These receptors were collected from a woman aged 70-85 years with acute or convalescent COVID-19.

The V and J genes are TRBV7-9 and TRBJ1-2; possible D gene TRBD1, 6 bases. The ends were cut back, 5 bases at V and 11 bases at J, with 24 bases in the middle. The CDR3 covers 15 residues. Germline CDR1 is SEHNR and CDR2 is FQNEAQ (reference sequence). CDR3 sequence: CASSPVGALGALYTF. The CDR3 bases are TGTGCCAGCAGCCCCGTGGGTGCTTTGGGGGCTTTGTACACCTTC. The full variable domain, its missing parts supplied by reference TRBV7-9 and TRBJ1-2, is DTGVSQNPRHKITKRGQNVTFRCDPISEHNRLYWYRQTLGQGPEFLTYFQNEAQLEKSRLLSDRFSAERPKGSFSTLEIQRTEQGDSAMYLCASSPVGALGALYTFGSGTRLTVV.

This rearrangement joins TRBV24-1 to TRBJ2-4; 7 positions agree with TRBD1. Germline values: CDR1 KGHDR, CDR2 SFDVKD. After removal of 6 bases from V and 4 bases from J, the junction contained 8 bases not matched to a gene. The CDR3 runs to 15 residues. The CDR3: CATSIVGTEKNIQYF. DNA for the CDR3: TGTGCCACCAGTATAGTCGGGACAGAGAAAAACATTCAGTACTTC.

The gene calls are TRBV28 and TRBJ1-2; D not certain. V shed 6 bases and J shed 5 bases, with 7 bases lying between them. The CDR3 runs to 11 residues. Germline loops: CDR1 MDHEN, CDR2 SYDVKM. CDR3 residues: CASSAGYGYTF. The CDR3 nucleotides are TGTGCCAGCAGCGCAGGTTATGGCTACACCTTC.

Only a few counts were recorded for this clone. The chain is built from TRBV6-1 and TRBJ2-3; the D is unclear. The CDR3 has 14 amino acids. The V end lost 6 bases, the J end lost 0 bases, and 10 bases lay between the germline ends. Germline V gene lookup returns CDR1 MNHNS and CDR2 SASEGT. In DNA, the CDR3 is TGTGCCAGCAGCCTTACTACTAGCACAGATACGCAGTATTTT. It specifies CASSLTTSTDTQYF.

The rearrangement joins TRBV5-1 to TRBJ1-1; 7 positions agree with TRBD1. Germline V lookup: CDR1 SGHRS, CDR2 YFSETQ. The CDR3 has 16 residues. V lost 4 bases to trimming and J lost 2 bases; unmatched junction nucleotides: 11. The CDR3 loop reads CASSPGPGTANTEAFF. The CDR3 bases are TGCGCCAGCAGCCCTGGCCCCGGGACAGCCAACACTGAAGCTTTCTTT.

The chain has TRBV9 and TRBJ2-6, with 7 bases that match TRBD1. V was clipped by 0 bases and J by 3 bases; unmatched bases: 9. The CDR3 loop spans 18 amino acids. Germline V lookup: CDR1 SGDLS, CDR2 YYNGEE. CDR3 in amino acids: CASSVVTVTGVGANVLTF. For the CDR3, the DNA is TGTGCCAGCAGCGTAGTCACTGTAACAGGGGTTGGGGCCAACGTCCTGACTTTC.

J is TRBJ2-5 and V is TRBV7-7; TRBD2 is a possible D gene (6 bases). The CDR3 length is 15 residues. Germline lookup yields CDR1 SSHAT and CDR2 FNYEAQ (reference sequence). Trimming stripped 1 base from V and 5 bases from J, with 14 bases between. The CDR3 reads CASSLDPGRGETQYF. CDR3 nucleotide sequence: TGTGCCAGCAGCTTAGATCCCGGTCGGGGGGAGACCCAGTACTTC.

V and J are TRBV5-1 and TRBJ1-2; no reliable D call. The CDR3 contains 14 residues. The germline V gene has CDR1 SGHRS and CDR2 YFSETQ. Trimming stripped 0 bases from V and 4 bases from J, with 10 bases between. CDR3 region: CASSLAGSVYGYTF. Here the CDR3 DNA reads TGCGCCAGCAGCTTGGCCGGGAGTGTCTATGGCTACACCTTC.

This clone turned up a few times. The chain has TRBV4-1 and TRBJ1-1, with D uncertain. From germline, CDR1 is MGHRA and CDR2 YSYEKL. The CDR3 has 17 amino acids. V was pared by 5 bases and J by 3 bases, with 22 bases between. CDR3 nucleotide sequence: TGCGCCAGCAGCTTATCAGAGTATCGCCGGCGGGACACTGAAGCTTTCTTT. Protein product: CASSLSEYRRRDTEAFF.

The chain is built from TRBV21-1 and TRBJ1-5; the table assigns TRBD1, which was not confirmed against the DNA. TRBV21-1 is a pseudogene segment. The CDR3 sequence is 14 residues long. CDR3 region: CASGTPARNQPQHF. CDR3 sequence (DNA): TGTGCCAGCGGGACACCTGCACGGAATCAGCCCCAGCATTTT.

This chain uses TRBV30 with TRBJ1-6; TRBD1 might be the D (5 bases). V lost 3 bases, J lost 13 bases, and 22 bases lay in between. The V gene's germline CDR1 is GTSNPN and CDR2 SVGIG (reference sequence). This CDR3 comprises 15 residues. CDR3 region: CAWRARAAGVAPLHF. The CDR3, as DNA: TGTGCCTGGAGGGCAAGGGCAGCGGGGGTAGCGCCCCTCCACTTT.

The chain carries TRBV3-1 (or the pseudogene TRBV3-2) and TRBJ1-4; D may be TRBD1 (6 bases). CDR1 and CDR2 (germline): LGHDT, YNNKEL (reference sequence). The CDR3 extends over 13 amino acids. V was clipped by 8 bases and J by 8 bases, with 15 bases between them. CDR3 bases: TGTGCCAGCTGCCTCCAGGGGCAGGAAAAACTGTTTTTT. Residues: CASCLQGQEKLFF.

The chain is built from TRBV4-1 and TRBJ1-3; D not certain. The CDR3 runs 13 residues. Germline assignment: CDR1 MGHRA and CDR2 YSYEKL. The V end was cut by 3 bases, the J end by 9 bases, with 12 bases between. CDR3 region: CASSHPGDGTIYF. The CDR3 bases are TGCGCCAGCAGCCACCCCGGGGATGGCACCATATATTTT.

The gene calls are TRBV6-6 and TRBJ2-2; tentative D call: TRBD2 (6 bases). Trimming took off 2 bases at V and 0 bases at J, with 7 bases between the two ends. The germline CDR1 and CDR2 sequences are MNHNY and SVGAGI (reference sequence). CDR3 length: 15 amino acids. CDR3 sequence reads: CASSYGGTNTGELFF. The DNA for the CDR3 is TGTGCCAGCAGTTACGGAGGGACGAACACCGGGGAGCTGTTTTTT.

The V and J genes are TRBV18 and TRBJ1-6; 7 nucleotides agree with TRBD1. Trimming cost V 6 bases and J 8 bases; bases outside gene matches: 4. CDR1 and CDR2 (germline): KGHSH, LQKENI. The CDR3 is made up of 13 amino acids. The CDR3 loop reads CASSRQGDSPLHF. CDR3 bases: TGTGCCAGCTCCCGACAGGGCGATTCACCCCTCCACTTT.

The rearrangement uses TRBV27 and TRBJ1-2; D gene ambiguous. V lost 5 bases and J lost 0, with 13 bases in between. CDR1 and CDR2 from the germline V gene are MNHEY and SMNVEV (reference sequence). The CDR3 has 15 amino acids. The CDR3 protein is CASSLEWRANYGYTF. In DNA form, the CDR3 reads TGTGCCAGCAGTCTGGAGTGGCGAGCTAACTATGGCTACACCTTC.